These 29 T cell receptor beta chains share one sample of origin, sequenced in a study of early T cells in non-severe SARS-CoV-2 infection. TCRdb used MiXCR to reprocess the 5' RACE reads, holding one entry per CDR3 protein. The sample has some 36,000 distinct CDR3 sequences, less than 7.5% seen once; the top ten hold 24%. This material consisted of whole blood, taken at baseline. Source of these receptors: an adult who was a healthcare worker with PCR-confirmed SARS-CoV-2 infection or an uninfected control (not recorded which).

This clonotype was counted at least ten times. The V call is TRBV5-4, the J call TRBJ2-7, with D possibly being TRBD1 (7 bases). This CDR3 has 14 amino acids. CDR1 and CDR2 (germline): SGHNT, YYREEE (reference sequence). V was clipped by 3 bases and J by 6 bases, with 16 bases between them. CDR3 nucleotide sequence: TGTGCCAGCAGCTCAGGGGGGCGGGTAGTCGAGCAGTACTTC. Translated, it gives CASSSGGRVVEQYF.

This clonotype was seen more than once but under ten times. The chain combines TRBV10-2 with TRBJ2-1; 15 bases agree with TRBD2. The CDR3 has 16 amino acids. CDR1 is WSHSY, CDR2 SAAADI, per germline. V lost 4 bases and J lost 9; bases outside the gene matches: 7. The CDR3: CASSGPGTSGRREQFF. In nucleotides, the CDR3 is TGCGCCAGCAGTGGCCCCGGGACTAGCGGGAGGCGTGAGCAGTTCTTC.

The rearrangement joins TRBV20-1 to TRBJ1-2; no reliable D call. CDR3 length: 14 amino acids. Germline V lookup: CDR1 DFQATT, CDR2 SNEGSKA (reference sequence). Trimming removed 1 base from V and 1 base from J, with 10 bases in between. The CDR3 DNA is TGCAGTGCTAGAGCCGAGACAAGTAACTATGGCTACACCTTC. This encodes CSARAETSNYGYTF.

This clonotype was detected ten times or more. The chain joins TRBV12-3 or TRBV12-4 to TRBJ1-5; 7 positions match TRBD1. The J segment lost 7 bases and the V segment lost 6 bases, leaving 6 bases of the junction unmatched. CDR3 size: 13 residues. CDR3 sequence reads: CASRRGRDQPQHF. CDR3 nucleotide sequence: TGTGCCAGCAGGAGGGGGCGCGACCAGCCCCAGCATTTT.

The chain carries TRBV6-5 and TRBJ2-1; no clear D gene. The CDR3 spans 16 residues. The V gene's germline CDR1 is MNHEY and CDR2 SVGAGI. V gave up 7 bases and J gave up 2 bases, with 18 bases separating them. This chain's CDR3 is CASTTPPWAAYNEQFF. DNA of the CDR3: TGTGCCAGCACTACCCCGCCCTGGGCAGCCTACAATGAGCAGTTCTTC.

V usage is TRBV10-3 and J usage is TRBJ2-7; D might be TRBD2 (6 bases). Trimming took off 4 bases at V and 6 bases at J, with 16 bases between the two ends. The CDR3 spans 14 residues. In germline, CDR1 is ENHRY, CDR2 SYGVKD. The CDR3 region is CAISGEIGGVEQYF. CDR3 bases: TGTGCCATCAGTGGCGAAATAGGAGGGGTCGAGCAGTACTTC.

The rearrangement joins TRBV29-1 to TRBJ1-4, with a possible D match to TRBD1 (5 bases). Germline CDR1 SQVTM, CDR2 ANQGSEA. V shed 4 bases and J shed 2 bases, with 11 bases lying between them. The CDR3 runs to 14 residues. DNA of the CDR3: TGCAGCGTTGTGGGGCCGCAGACTAATGAAAAACTGTTTTTT. This sequence encodes CSVVGPQTNEKLFF.

This chain connects TRBV10-3 to TRBJ1-2, with D hard to call. CDR1 and CDR2 (germline): ENHRY, SYGVKD. V was clipped by 6 bases and J by 8 bases, with 13 bases between them. The CDR3 loop spans 12 amino acids. As DNA, the CDR3 is TGTGCCATCAGCCCCGACGAAGGAGGCTACACCTTC. Amino acids: CAISPDEGGYTF.

The table lists this clonotype with many counts. J is TRBJ2-3 and V is TRBV25-1; D possibly corresponds to TRBD2 (5 bases). V lost 5 bases to trimming and J lost 4 bases, with 16 bases between them. The CDR3 is made up of 15 amino acids. CDR1 and CDR2 from the germline V gene are MGHDK and SYGVNS. The CDR3 DNA follows: TGTGCCAGCAGTCCGGCAGAGTTGAGGGCAGATACGCAGTATTTT. This codes for CASSPAELRADTQYF.

This clonotype was counted a few times. The chain joins TRBV28 to TRBJ2-1, with D unresolved. Germline V gene lookup returns CDR1 MDHEN and CDR2 SYDVKM. CDR3 length: 14 amino acids. Between the trimmed V and J ends, which lost 6 bases and 4 bases, there was a span of 13 bases. The CDR3 bases are TGTGCCAGCAGGACCCCCTGGCAGTACAATGAGCAGTTCTTC. Translating it yields CASRTPWQYNEQFF. Variable domain in full (rest from reference TRBV28 and TRBJ2-1): DVKVTQSSRYLVKRTGEKVFLECVQDMDHENMFWYRQDPGLGLRLIYFSYDVKMKEKGDIPEGYSVSREKKERFSLILESASTNQTSMYLCASRTPWQYNEQFFGPGTRLTVL.

There are a few counts of this clonotype. This sequence joins TRBV6-5 and TRBJ1-1; D gene uncertain. The CDR3 is 14 residues long. With 6 bases removed from V and 10 bases from J, the gap between germline ends came to 21 bases. Looked up from germline, CDR1 is MNHEY and CDR2 is SVGAGI. Written as DNA, the CDR3 is TGTGCCAGCAGATCCCACGACCAAGGTGGACCAGCTTTCTTT. Its protein is CASRSHDQGGPAFF.

This clonotype has a count of ten or more. The chain couples TRBV6-5 to TRBJ2-5; D might be TRBD2 (5 bases). Trimming took off 6 bases at V and 5 bases at J, with 19 bases between the two ends. Germline-derived CDR1 and CDR2 are MNHEY and SVGAGI. This CDR3 is built from 15 residues. The DNA for the CDR3 is TGTGCCAGCAGCCCGGGCCTAACCGGGGTGGAGACCCAGTACTTC. Protein product: CASSPGLTGVETQYF.

Ten or more counts support this clonotype. This chain uses TRBV25-1 with TRBJ1-6; D remains ambiguous. The V gene lost 3 bases and the J gene lost 5 bases, with 11 bases spanning the gap. This CDR3 has 15 residues. Germline V lookup: CDR1 MGHDK, CDR2 SYGVNS. As DNA, the CDR3 is TGTGCCAGCAGTGAGCAGCGGGGTGATAATTCACCCCTCCACTTT. Translated: CASSEQRGDNSPLHF.

The chain recombines TRBV20-1 with TRBJ2-7, with a possible D match to TRBD1 (5 bases). Germline values: CDR1 DFQATT, CDR2 SNEGSKA (reference sequence). This CDR3 spans 15 amino acids. Trimming shortened V by 4 bases and J by 4 bases, and 20 bases separated the two germline ends. The CDR3 loop is CSATGPLQRAYEQYF. For the CDR3, the DNA is TGCAGTGCTACAGGGCCTCTACAACGAGCTTACGAGCAGTACTTC.

The table lists this clonotype with many counts. CDR3 protein: CSAIAAGAGNEQFF. The CDR3, as DNA: TGCAGTGCTATAGCAGCGGGAGCGGGTAATGAGCAGTTCTTC. The chain employs TRBV20-1 and TRBJ2-1, with TRBD2 matching over 8 bases. V lost 4 bases to trimming and J lost 7 bases; unmatched junction nucleotides: 9. Per the germline V gene, CDR1 is DFQATT and CDR2 is SNEGSKA (reference sequence). The CDR3 covers 14 residues.

This clonotype came up many times. The chain recombines TRBV20-1 with TRBJ1-1; tentatively, D is TRBD1 (5 bases). CDR1 and CDR2 (germline): DFQATT, SNEGSKA (reference sequence). The CDR3 runs 11 residues. V was clipped by 6 bases and J by 10 bases, with 15 bases between them. The CDR3 sequence: CSADTGGGAFF. The CDR3 coding sequence is TGCAGTGCAGACACAGGTGGGGGAGCTTTCTTT.

A few counts support this clonotype. V usage is TRBV6-1 and J usage is TRBJ2-3; D is uncertain. Deletions cut 6 bases from V and 7 bases from J, with 5 bases between. The germline V gene has CDR1 MNHNS and CDR2 SASEGT. The length of the CDR3 is 10 residues. CDR3 DNA sequence: TGTGCCAGCAGCTATAATACGCAGTATTTT. Protein: CASSYNTQYF.

This clonotype was seen ten or more times. This chain connects TRBV7-2 to TRBJ2-7; 9 positions agree with TRBD2. Germline assignment: CDR1 SGHTA and CDR2 FQGNSA. The junction had 9 bases not matched to a gene; V was cut back by 5 bases and J by 4 bases. The CDR3 totals 15 residues. The DNA of the CDR3 is TGTGCCAGCAGCGCCAAACTAGCGGGCCCATACGAGCAGTACTTC. This encodes CASSAKLAGPYEQYF.

This clonotype was seen repeatedly, ten times or more. The chain employs TRBV18 and TRBJ1-1; D gene uncertain. Trimming pared 2 bases from V and 4 bases from J, leaving 11 bases between. Germline CDR1 and CDR2: KGHSH and LQKENI. The CDR3 runs 14 residues. This chain's CDR3 is CASSPIASGTEAFF. The DNA for the CDR3 is TGTGCCAGCTCACCAATCGCCAGCGGCACTGAAGCTTTCTTT.

This sequence joins TRBV6-2 or TRBV6-3 and TRBJ2-3; the D call may be TRBD1 or TRBD2 (6 bases each). CDR1 is MNHEY, CDR2 SVGEGT, per germline. The CDR3 runs to 17 residues. V lost 7 bases to trimming and J lost 2 bases, with 22 bases between them. The CDR3 DNA sequence: TGTGCCAGCACCGAGAGGGGGAGGCTATTATCCACAGATACGCAGTATTTT. Protein sequence: CASTERGRLLSTDTQYF.

There are a few counts of this clonotype. This chain joins TRBV5-1 and TRBJ2-7, with 9 bases identical to TRBD2. The CDR3 is made up of 14 amino acids. The V and J ends lost 4 bases and 5 bases, in that order; junction bases with no gene match: 7. Germline V CDR1 and CDR2: SGHRS, YFSETQ. The CDR3 spells CASSLAGLSDEQYF. For the CDR3, the DNA is TGCGCCAGCAGCCTAGCGGGACTCTCTGACGAGCAGTACTTC.

The chain uses TRBV10-3 and TRBJ2-3; TRBD2 matches at 10 bases. The CDR3 is 12 residues long. V lost 9 bases to trimming and J lost 9 bases; unmatched junction nucleotides: 6. Germline-derived CDR1 and CDR2 are ENHRY and SYGVKD. Here the CDR3 DNA reads TGTGCCATGGGGCCAGCGGGAGGGACGCAGTATTTT. As protein: CAMGPAGGTQYF.

This clonotype has a handful of counts. DNA of the CDR3: TGTGCCAGCAGTTCATACCTACAGATTAACACTGAAGCTTTCTTT. It is translated as CASSSYLQINTEAFF. The chain joins TRBV12-3 or TRBV12-4 to TRBJ1-1; D not resolved. Trimming shortened V by 4 bases and J by 2 bases, and 14 bases separated the two germline ends. There are 15 residues in the CDR3.

The rearrangement links TRBV5-1 to TRBJ2-1; maybe TRBD2 (5 bases). V shed 1 base and J shed 7 bases, with 15 bases lying between them. CDR1 and CDR2 from the germline V gene are SGHRS and YFSETQ. This CDR3 comprises 15 residues. The CDR3: CASSLTLGVGNEQFF. As DNA, the CDR3 is TGCGCCAGCAGCTTGACACTAGGAGTCGGGAATGAGCAGTTCTTC.

This clonotype was observed a few times. The CDR3 sequence is CASSFDANYGYTF. CDR3 in DNA: TGTGCCAGCAGCTTCGACGCTAACTATGGCTACACCTTC. V is TRBV7-9 and J is TRBJ1-2; D is undetermined. V was shortened by 3 bases and J by 0 bases, with 5 bases between the two germline ends. Per the germline V gene, CDR1 is SEHNR and CDR2 is FQNEAQ (reference sequence). The CDR3 length is 13 residues.

The chain employs TRBV20-1 and TRBJ2-2; no clear D gene. V lost 6 bases and J lost 1, with 12 bases in between. The CDR3 totals 14 residues. The germline gives CDR1 DFQATT, CDR2 SNEGSKA (reference sequence). CDR3 loop: CSALRTENTGELFF. In DNA, the CDR3 is TGCAGTGCCCTTCGGACGGAGAACACCGGGGAGCTGTTTTTT.

This clonotype showed up many times. The rearrangement uses TRBV27 and TRBJ2-1; D may match TRBD1 or TRBD2 (5 bases each). CDR3 length equals 16 residues. From germline, CDR1 is MNHEY and CDR2 SMNVEV (reference sequence). V was trimmed by 2 bases and J by 4 bases, leaving 15 bases between them. The CDR3 here is CASSLRGEIRYNEQFF. CDR3 coding DNA: TGTGCCAGCAGTTTACGGGGCGAGATAAGATACAATGAGCAGTTCTTC.

This clonotype was detected a few times. V is TRBV11-2 and J is TRBJ2-7; weak D call: TRBD2 (5 bases). This CDR3 is built from 14 residues. Germline V gives CDR1 SGHAT, CDR2 FQNNGV. Trimming left V 3 bases short and J 3 bases short, with 12 bases between. Written as DNA, the CDR3 is TGTGCCAGCAGCTTTCCTGGACTCGACTACGAGCAGTACTTC. Protein: CASSFPGLDYEQYF.

V gene TRBV5-1 combines with J gene TRBJ2-2; 8 nucleotides align to TRBD1. In germline, CDR1 is SGHRS, CDR2 YFSETQ. The V gene end was trimmed by 5 bases and the J gene end by 1 base; junction bases not matched to a gene: 7. The CDR3 spans 16 residues. The DNA for the CDR3 is TGCGCCAGCAGGAAATGGACAGGGCTGAACACCGGGGAGCTGTTTTTT. Protein product: CASRKWTGLNTGELFF.